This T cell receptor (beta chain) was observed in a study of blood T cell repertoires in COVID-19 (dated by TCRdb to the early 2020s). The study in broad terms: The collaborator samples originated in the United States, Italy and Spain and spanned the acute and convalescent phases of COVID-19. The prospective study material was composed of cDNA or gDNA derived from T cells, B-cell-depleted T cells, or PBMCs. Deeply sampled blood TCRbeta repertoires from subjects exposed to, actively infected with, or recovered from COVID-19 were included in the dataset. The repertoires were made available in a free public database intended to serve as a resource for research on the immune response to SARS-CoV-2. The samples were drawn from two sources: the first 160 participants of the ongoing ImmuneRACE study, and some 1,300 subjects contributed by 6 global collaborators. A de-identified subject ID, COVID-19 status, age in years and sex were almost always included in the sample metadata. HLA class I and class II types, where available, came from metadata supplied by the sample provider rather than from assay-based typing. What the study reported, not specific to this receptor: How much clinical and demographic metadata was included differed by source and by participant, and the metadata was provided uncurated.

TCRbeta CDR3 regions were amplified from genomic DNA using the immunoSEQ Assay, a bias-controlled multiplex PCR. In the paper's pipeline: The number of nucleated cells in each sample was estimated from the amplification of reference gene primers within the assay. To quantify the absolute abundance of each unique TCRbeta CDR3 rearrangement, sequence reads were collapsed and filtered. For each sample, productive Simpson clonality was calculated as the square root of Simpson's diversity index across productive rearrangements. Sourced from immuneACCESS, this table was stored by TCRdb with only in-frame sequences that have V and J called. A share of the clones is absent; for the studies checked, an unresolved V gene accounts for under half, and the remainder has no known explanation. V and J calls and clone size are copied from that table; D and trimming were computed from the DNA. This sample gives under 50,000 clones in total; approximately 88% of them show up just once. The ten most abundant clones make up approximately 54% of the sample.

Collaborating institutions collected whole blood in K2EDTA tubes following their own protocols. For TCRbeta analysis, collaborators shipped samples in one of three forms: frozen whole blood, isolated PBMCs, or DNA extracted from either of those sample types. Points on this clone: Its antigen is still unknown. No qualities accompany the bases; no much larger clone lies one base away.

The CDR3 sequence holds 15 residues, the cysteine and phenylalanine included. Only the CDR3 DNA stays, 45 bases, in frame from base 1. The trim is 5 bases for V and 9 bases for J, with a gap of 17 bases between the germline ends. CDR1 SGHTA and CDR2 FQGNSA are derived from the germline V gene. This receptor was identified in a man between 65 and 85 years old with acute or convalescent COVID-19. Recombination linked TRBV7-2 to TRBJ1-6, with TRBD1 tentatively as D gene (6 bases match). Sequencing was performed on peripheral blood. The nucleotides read TGTGCCAGCAGCACCCGGGACAAATCGCGTTCACCCCTCCACTTT. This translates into CASSTRDKSRSPLHF.